This T cell receptor beta chain derives from a study of T cell responses to AZD1222 COVID-19 vaccine. Here immunoSEQ multiplex PCR was the method, and the copy in TCRdb shows in-frame clones only, minus some. In the table there are approximately 100,000 clones, around nine tenths of which are singletons. With 3 bases clipped from V and 10 bases from J, the junction kept 8 bases outside the gene matches. The germline V gene has CDR1 SGHAT and CDR2 FQNNGV. CDR3 length: 16 residues. General observations from the study: As reported, nearly half of all spike-specific TCRs target variant regions that are unmutated.

As to this clone: Its matching antigen is unknown.

The chain recombines TRBV11-2 with TRBJ2-1; TRBD2 aligns across 14 bases. This TCR came from an adult in good health. Sequencing used peripheral blood, obtained on day 0 of AZD1222 vaccination. The CDR3 nucleotides are TGTGCCAGCAGCTTTCGACTAGCGGGAGGGCCGGAAGAGCAGTTCTTC. Its protein is CASSFRLAGGPEEQFF.